Reported below is one T cell receptor beta chain. The table came from immunoSEQ multiplex PCR; TCRdb's copy has only in-frame clones and leaves some out. The sample shows about 150,000 clones, about 92% of them seen only once. These data belong to a study of OX40 agonist ivuxolimab in advanced cancers. The J segment lost 2 bases and the V segment lost 5 bases, leaving 7 bases of the junction unmatched. The V gene's germline CDR1 is SGHTA and CDR2 FQGNSA. The CDR3 consists of 15 residues. The V gene is TRBV7-2, the J gene TRBJ1-2; 8 bases map to TRBD1. This receptor was obtained from an adult with an advanced solid tumor such as melanoma, head and neck, liver or kidney cancer. The sequencing here drew on CD4+ or CD8+ T cells sorted from blood, taken in a trial of the OX40 agonist ivuxolimab. The CDR3 loop is CASSPHRGGNYGYTF. The CDR3 coding sequence is TGTGCCAGCAGCCCCCACAGGGGGGGAAACTATGGCTACACCTTC.